This TCR beta chain was documented in a study of T cell responses to AZD1222 COVID-19 vaccine. Study-wide points: Dominant at 160-218 and 743-854, vaccine-associated CD4 TCRs also spanned spike. Just 5 to 7 people given AZD1222 tested seropositive at baseline. Donors in the cohort were predominantly white British and more often female, and clonal diversity was possibly underestimated. Samples come after the peak T cell response, not at day 14.

The germline V gene encodes CDR1 SGHDT and CDR2 YYEEEE. The CDR3 spans 11 residues. The V end lost 3 bases, the J end lost 12 bases, and 10 bases lay between the germline ends. Only in-frame clones appear in the TCRdb table, and some are missing; sequencing was by immunoSEQ multiplex PCR. The table includes around 130,000 clones, over 85% detected once. Worth noting for this clone: Its antigen is still unknown.

The sequence was obtained from an adult in good health. This chain connects TRBV5-6 to TRBJ2-1, with a weak D call TRBD1 (6 bases). The starting material was peripheral blood, obtained on day 0 of AZD1222 vaccination. CDR3 DNA sequence: TGTGCCAGCAGCTACGACAGGCTGCAGTTCTTC. It translates to CASSYDRLQFF. The variable domain in full, with the rest retrieved from reference TRBV5-6 and TRBJ2-1, is DAGVTQSPTHLIKTRGQQVTLRCSPKSGHDTVSWYQQALGQGPQFIFQYYEEEERQRGNFPDRFSGHQFPNYSSELNVNALLLGDSALYLCASSYDRLQFFGPGTRLTVL.